What follows is one T cell receptor (beta chain) and its context. Libraries were prepared by immunoSEQ multiplex PCR; TCRdb keeps only in-frame clonotypes and omits some of them. The top ten hold nearly 60% of the sample, which has 20,000 to 25,000 clones, approximately 90% seen once. The CDR3 runs 15 residues. Looked up from germline, CDR1 is MNHNS and CDR2 is SASEGT. Trimming took 6 bases from V and 0 from J, leaving 13 bases between them. This sample was included in a study of OX40 agonist ivuxolimab in advanced cancers. Specimen: CD4+ or CD8+ T cells sorted from blood, collected in a trial of the OX40 agonist ivuxolimab. The clonotype was recovered from an adult with an advanced solid tumor such as melanoma, head and neck, liver or kidney cancer. The chain employs TRBV6-1 and TRBJ2-3; tentatively, D is TRBD1 or TRBD2 (5 bases each). The CDR3 DNA reads TGTGCCAGCAGGAAAGGGACGGAGAGCACAGATACGCAGTATTTT. It translates to CASRKGTESTDTQYF.